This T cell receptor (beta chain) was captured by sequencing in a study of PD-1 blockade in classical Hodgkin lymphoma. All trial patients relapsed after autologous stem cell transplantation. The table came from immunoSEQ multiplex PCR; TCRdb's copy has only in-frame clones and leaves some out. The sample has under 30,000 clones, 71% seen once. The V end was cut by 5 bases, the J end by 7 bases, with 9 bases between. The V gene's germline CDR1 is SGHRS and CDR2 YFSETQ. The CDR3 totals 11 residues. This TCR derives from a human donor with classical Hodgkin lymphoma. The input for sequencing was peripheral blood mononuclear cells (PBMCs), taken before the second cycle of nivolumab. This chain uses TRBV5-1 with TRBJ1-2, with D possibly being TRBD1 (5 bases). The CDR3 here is CASREGLGYTF. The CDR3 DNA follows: TGCGCCAGCAGGGAGGGGCTTGGCTACACCTTC.